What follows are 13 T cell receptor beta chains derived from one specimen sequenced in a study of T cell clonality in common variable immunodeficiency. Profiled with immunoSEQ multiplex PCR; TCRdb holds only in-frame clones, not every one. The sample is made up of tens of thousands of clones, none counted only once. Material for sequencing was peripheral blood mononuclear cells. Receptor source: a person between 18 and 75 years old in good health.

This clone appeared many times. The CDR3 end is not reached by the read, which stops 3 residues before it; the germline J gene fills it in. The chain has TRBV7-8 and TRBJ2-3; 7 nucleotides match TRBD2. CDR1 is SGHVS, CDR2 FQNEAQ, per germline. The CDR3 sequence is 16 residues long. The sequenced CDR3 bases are TGTGCCAGCAGCTTAGTTTCGCGGGGGACCCCTACGACG. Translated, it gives CASSLVSRGTPTT. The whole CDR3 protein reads CASSLVSRGTPTTQYF.

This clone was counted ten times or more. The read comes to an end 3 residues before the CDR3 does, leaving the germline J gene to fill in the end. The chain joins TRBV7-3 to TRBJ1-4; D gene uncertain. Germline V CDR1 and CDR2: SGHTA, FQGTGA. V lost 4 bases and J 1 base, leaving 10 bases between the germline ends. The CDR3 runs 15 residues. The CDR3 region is CASSSPRGTNEKLFF. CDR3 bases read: TGTGCCAGCAGCTCCCCGCGGGGAACTAATGAAAAA.

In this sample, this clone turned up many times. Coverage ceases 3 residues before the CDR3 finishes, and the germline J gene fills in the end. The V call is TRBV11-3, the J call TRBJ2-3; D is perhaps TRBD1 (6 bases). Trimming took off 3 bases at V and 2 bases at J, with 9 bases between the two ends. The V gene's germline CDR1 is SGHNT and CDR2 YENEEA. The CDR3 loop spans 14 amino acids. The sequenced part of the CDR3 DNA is TGTGCCAGCAGCTTCGGACAGATCACAGATACG. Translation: CASSFGQITDT. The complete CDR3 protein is CASSFGQITDTQYF.

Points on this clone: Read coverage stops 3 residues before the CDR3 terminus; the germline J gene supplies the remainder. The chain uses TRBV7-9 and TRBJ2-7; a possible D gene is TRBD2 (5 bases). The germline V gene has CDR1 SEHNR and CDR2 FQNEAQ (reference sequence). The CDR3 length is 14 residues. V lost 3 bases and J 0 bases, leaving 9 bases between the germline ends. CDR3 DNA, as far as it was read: TGTGCCAGCAGCTTGGCCGGGGACTCCTACGAG. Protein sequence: CASSLAGDSYE. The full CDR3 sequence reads CASSLAGDSYEQYF.

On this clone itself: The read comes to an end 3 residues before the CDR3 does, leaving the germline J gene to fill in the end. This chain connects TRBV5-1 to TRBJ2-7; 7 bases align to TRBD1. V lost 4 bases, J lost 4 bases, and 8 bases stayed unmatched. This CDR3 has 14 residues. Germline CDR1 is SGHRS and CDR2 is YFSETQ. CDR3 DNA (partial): TGCGCCAGCAGCCTCGGGACAGCGAGATACGAG. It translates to CASSLGTARYE. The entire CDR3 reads CASSLGTARYEQYF.

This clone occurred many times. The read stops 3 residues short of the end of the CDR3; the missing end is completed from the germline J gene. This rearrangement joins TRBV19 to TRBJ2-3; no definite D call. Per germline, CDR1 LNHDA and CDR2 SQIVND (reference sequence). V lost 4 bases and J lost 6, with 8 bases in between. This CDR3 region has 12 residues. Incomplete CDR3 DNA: TGTGCCAGTAGTACCTCCTATGATACG. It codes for CASSTSYDT. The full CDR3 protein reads CASSTSYDTQYF.

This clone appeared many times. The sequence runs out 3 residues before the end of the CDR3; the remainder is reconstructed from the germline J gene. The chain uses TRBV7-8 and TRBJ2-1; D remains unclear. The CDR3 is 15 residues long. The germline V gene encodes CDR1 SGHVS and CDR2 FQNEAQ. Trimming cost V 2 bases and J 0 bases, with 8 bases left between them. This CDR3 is CASSLRLSSYNEQFF. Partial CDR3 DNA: TGTGCCAGCAGCTTAAGGCTCAGCTCCTACAATGAG.

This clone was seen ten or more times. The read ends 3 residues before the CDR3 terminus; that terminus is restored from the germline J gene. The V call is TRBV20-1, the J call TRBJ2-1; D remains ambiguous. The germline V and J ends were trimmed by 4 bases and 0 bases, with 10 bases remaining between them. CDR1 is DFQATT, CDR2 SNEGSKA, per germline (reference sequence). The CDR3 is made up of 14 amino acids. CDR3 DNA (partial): TGCAGTGCTACGGCAGCGCGCTCCTACAATGAG. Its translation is CSATAARSYNE. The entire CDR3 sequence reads CSATAARSYNEQFF.

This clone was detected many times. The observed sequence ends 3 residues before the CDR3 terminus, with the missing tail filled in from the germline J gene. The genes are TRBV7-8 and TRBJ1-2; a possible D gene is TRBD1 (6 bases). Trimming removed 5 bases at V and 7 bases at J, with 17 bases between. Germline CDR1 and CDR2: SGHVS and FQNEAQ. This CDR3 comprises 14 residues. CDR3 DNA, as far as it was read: TGTGCCAGCAGCAGCGGGGGGCCAAGGGGTGGC. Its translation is CASSSGGPRGG. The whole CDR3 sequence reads CASSSGGPRGGYTF.

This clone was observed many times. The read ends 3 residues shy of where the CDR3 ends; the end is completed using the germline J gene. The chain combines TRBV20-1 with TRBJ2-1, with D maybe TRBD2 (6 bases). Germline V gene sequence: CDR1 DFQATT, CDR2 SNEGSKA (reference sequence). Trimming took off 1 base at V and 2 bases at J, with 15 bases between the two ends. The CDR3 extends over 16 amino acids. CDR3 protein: CSARGARRGPYNEQFF. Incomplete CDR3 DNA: TGCAGTGCTAGAGGGGCCCGGCGGGGCCCCTACAATGAG.

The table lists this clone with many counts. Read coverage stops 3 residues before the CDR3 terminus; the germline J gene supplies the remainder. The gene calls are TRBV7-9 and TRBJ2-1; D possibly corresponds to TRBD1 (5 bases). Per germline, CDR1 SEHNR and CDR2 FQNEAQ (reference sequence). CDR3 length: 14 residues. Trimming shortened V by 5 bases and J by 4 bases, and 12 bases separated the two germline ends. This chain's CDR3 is CASSQRDRYNEQFF. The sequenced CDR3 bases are TGTGCCAGCAGCCAACGCGACAGATACAATGAG.

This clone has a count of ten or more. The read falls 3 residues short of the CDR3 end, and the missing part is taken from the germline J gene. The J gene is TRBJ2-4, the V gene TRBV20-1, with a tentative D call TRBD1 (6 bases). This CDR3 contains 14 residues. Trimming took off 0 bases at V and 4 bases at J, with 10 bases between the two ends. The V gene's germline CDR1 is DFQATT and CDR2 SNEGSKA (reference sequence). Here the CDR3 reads CSARDSQGKNIQYF. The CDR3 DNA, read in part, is TGCAGTGCTAGAGATTCCCAGGGGAAAAACATT.

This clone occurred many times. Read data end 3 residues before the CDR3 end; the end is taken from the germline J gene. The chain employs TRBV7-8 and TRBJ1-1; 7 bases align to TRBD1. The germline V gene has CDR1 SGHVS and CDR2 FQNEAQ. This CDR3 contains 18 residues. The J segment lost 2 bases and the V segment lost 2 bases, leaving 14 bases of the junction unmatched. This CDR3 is CASSLLGIGQAGNTEAFF. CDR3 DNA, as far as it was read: TGTGCCAGCAGCTTATTGGGGATCGGACAGGCCGGTAACACTGAA.